This T cell receptor beta chain derives from a study of vaccination effects on CD4 cells after COVID-19. Data came from immunoSEQ multiplex PCR; TCRdb stores just in-frame clones and leaves some out. The table includes about 35,000 clones, roughly four fifths detected once. CDR1 is SGHRS, CDR2 YFSETQ, per germline. There are 16 residues in the CDR3. The germline V and J ends were trimmed by 4 bases and 2 bases, with 18 bases remaining between them. In regard to this clone: The antigen is not known.

ViraFEST assay sequencing came after antigen-specific CD4+ T cells were expanded with viral peptide pools. Culturing for around eleven days preceded CD4+ T cell isolation. As their vaccination, participants received two doses of either BNT162b2 or mRNA-1273. Testing of the vaccine recipients showed negative nucleocapsid antibodies and no prior SARS-CoV-2 infection. Study observations and caveats: Late post-vaccination samples showed marked contraction of infection- and vaccine-induced clones.

Sample: CD4+ T cells from PBMCs cultured with HCoV-NL63 spike peptides, taken after COVID-19 vaccination. The TCR comes from a human donor who received a COVID-19 vaccine. Some clones in this sample may be carry-over from other donors' samples. The chain links TRBV5-1 to TRBJ1-1, with D maybe TRBD1 (5 bases). As DNA, the CDR3 is TGCGCCAGCAGCCGGACCACGGGACGGGCAAACACTGAAGCTTTCTTT. This gives the protein CASSRTTGRANTEAFF. The variable domain in full, completed from reference TRBV5-1 and TRBJ1-1, reads KAGVTQTPRYLIKTRGQQVTLSCSPISGHRSVSWYQQTPGQGLQFLFEYFSETQRNKGNFPGRFSGRQFSNSRSEMNVSTLELGDSALYLCASSRTTGRANTEAFFGQGTRLTVV.